These 3 T cell receptor beta chains were all obtained from the same sample, sequenced in a study of read filtering for tumor transcriptome and immune sequencing. This library used around 400 ng RNA and molecular barcoded adaptors spanning alpha/delta and beta/gamma chains. In TCRdb, the reads were re-called with MiXCR into one record per CDR3 protein. The sample contains 39,000 or so distinct CDR3 sequences, about an eighth of which appear only once. The sequencing sample was made of a population of CD138-negative cells sorted from bone marrow. All receptors come from a donor at least 40 years old with multiple myeloma.

This clonotype was detected many times. The chain couples TRBV28 to TRBJ2-7; 10 bases line up with TRBD2. Germline V CDR1 and CDR2: MDHEN, SYDVKM. This CDR3 comprises 16 residues. V shed 6 bases and J 2 bases; nucleotides not matched to a gene: 10. CDR3 DNA sequence: TGTGCCAGCAGCCCAGTCCGGACTAGCGGTACCTACGAGCAGTACTTC. Its protein is CASSPVRTSGTYEQYF.

Concerning this clonotype itself: This CDR3 is missing its conserved last phenylalanine or tryptophan, likely due to a read error. It is unclear where the CDR3 begins or ends on the DNA, so no DNA is shown, and the CDR3 is as TCRdb lists it. The genes are TRBV29-1 and TRBJ2-5; TRBD1, the table's D call, was not compared with the DNA. The CDR3 adds up to 13 amino acids, both ends counted. Looked up from germline, CDR1 is SQVTM and CDR2 is ANQGSEA. This chain's CDR3 is CSVERTGRETQCL.

This clonotype has at least ten counts. The genes are TRBV4-1 and TRBJ2-2; D unclear. This CDR3 region has 14 residues. The germline gives CDR1 MGHRA, CDR2 YSYEKL. V lost 4 bases and J lost 0, with 6 bases in between. DNA for the CDR3: TGCGCCAGCAGCCGCCCTACGAACACCGGGGAGCTGTTTTTT. The encoded protein is CASSRPTNTGELFF.